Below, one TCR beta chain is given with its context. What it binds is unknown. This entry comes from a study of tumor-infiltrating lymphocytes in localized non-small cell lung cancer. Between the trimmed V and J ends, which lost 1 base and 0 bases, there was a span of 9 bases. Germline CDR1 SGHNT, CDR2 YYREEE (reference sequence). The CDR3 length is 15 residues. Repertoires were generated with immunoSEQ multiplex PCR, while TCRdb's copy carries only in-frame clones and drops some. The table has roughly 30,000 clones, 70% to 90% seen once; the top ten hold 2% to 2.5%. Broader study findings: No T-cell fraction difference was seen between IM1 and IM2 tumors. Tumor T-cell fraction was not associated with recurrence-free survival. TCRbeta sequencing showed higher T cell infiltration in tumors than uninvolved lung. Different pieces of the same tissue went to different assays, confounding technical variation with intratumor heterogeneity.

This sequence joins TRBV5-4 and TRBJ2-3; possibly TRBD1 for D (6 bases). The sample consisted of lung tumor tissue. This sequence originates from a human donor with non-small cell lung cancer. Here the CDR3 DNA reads TGTGCCAGCAGCTTGAGGGGGTCCAGCACAGATACGCAGTATTTT. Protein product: CASSLRGSSTDTQYF.